The text below deals with one T cell receptor (beta chain). Antigen specificity is unknown. Here immunoSEQ multiplex PCR was the method, and the copy in TCRdb shows in-frame clones only, minus some. The sample lists about 110,000 clones, approximately 89% occurring once. The data originate from a study of OX40 agonist ivuxolimab in advanced cancers. Study information: Dose-escalation patients were diagnosed with hepatocellular carcinoma, melanoma, renal cell cancer or head and neck cancer. General study points: At 0.1 to 3.0 mg/kg and by week 6, clonal expansion occurred in CD4+ and CD8+ blood T cells. Expanded clones were, on average, more numerous in CD8+ T cells than in CD4+.

Germline CDR1 and CDR2: LGHNA and YNFKEQ. This CDR3 region has 14 residues. The V gene lost 3 bases and the J gene lost 1 base, with 9 bases spanning the gap. Anyone with autoimmune disease history or systemic immunosuppression was excluded. This specimen consisted of CD4+ or CD8+ T cells sorted from blood, obtained in a trial of the OX40 agonist ivuxolimab. The V call is TRBV4-2, the J call TRBJ1-1; tentatively, D is TRBD1 (6 bases). The receptor was isolated from an adult with an advanced solid tumor such as melanoma, head and neck, liver or kidney cancer. The CDR3: CASSHLTGNTEAFF. For the CDR3, the DNA is TGTGCCAGCAGCCACTTGACAGGGAACACTGAAGCTTTCTTT.